The 26 T cell receptor delta chains listed next were all sequenced from one sample in a study of gamma-delta T cells after stem cell transplantation. TCRdb re-called the RT-PCR reads through CATT. Of 15,000 to 17,000 delta-chain clones in the sample, about 8.6% were seen once. Sequences were obtained from gamma-delta T cells. The receptors were sampled from a human donor. It is not recorded whose cells these are; they may come from a transplant donor.

This clone was observed a handful of times. TCRdb lists the protein of a much larger clone for this DNA, which differs at residue 9, so this is likely a read error; the protein given here is translated from the DNA itself. The chain joins TRDV2 to TRDJ1; 9 positions agree with TRDD3. The CDR3 sequence is 18 residues long. V gave up 5 bases and J gave up 0 bases; unmatched junction bases: 15. The germline V gene encodes CDR1 GEAIGNYY and CDR2 EKD. CDR3: CACVPLLGEKEDTDKLIF. CDR3 DNA: TGTGCCTGTGTCCCTCTACTGGGGGAGAAGGAGGACACCGATAAACTCATCTTT.

V and J are TRDV1 and TRDJ1; a possible D gene is TRDD3 (6 bases). The CDR3 has 20 residues. Looked up from germline, CDR1 is TSWWSYY and CDR2 is QGS. The V and J ends lost 3 bases and 1 base respectively, with 27 bases between them. This CDR3 is CALGDTSVGGTLTLTDKLIF. CDR3 in DNA: TGTGCTCTTGGGGACACTAGTGTCGGGGGGACCCTAACTCTCACCGATAAACTCATCTTT.

This clone is medium-sized within its sample. The sample has other DNA sequences that encode this CDR3 too. The J gene is TRDJ1, the V gene TRDV2; 11 positions match TRDD3. CDR3 length: 20 residues. V lost 3 bases, J lost 0 bases, and 17 bases stayed unmatched. Germline V gives CDR1 GEAIGNYY, CDR2 EKD. This CDR3 is CACDPVLGDTGSKYTDKLIF. The CDR3, as DNA: TGTGCCTGTGACCCGGTTTTGGGGGATACGGGGTCTAAGTACACCGATAAACTCATCTTT.

A word on this clone: The protein TCRdb lists belongs to a much larger clone and differs from this DNA's translation at residues 10 and 18, which points to a read error; the protein shown is made from the DNA. The V and J genes are TRDV2 and TRDJ1; maybe TRDD3 (5 bases). This CDR3 contains 20 residues. Looked up from germline, CDR1 is GEAIGNYY and CDR2 is EKD. The CDR3 coding sequence is TGTGCCTGTGACACGATGAATTTACTGGTGGACCCGACGTACACCGATAAACCCATCTTT. It translates to CACDTMNLLVDPTYTDKPIF.

On this clone: TCRdb pairs this DNA with a much larger clone's protein that differs at residue 9, likely a read error; the protein shown was translated from the DNA. V usage is TRDV2 and J usage is TRDJ1; TRDD3 matches at 9 bases. Unmatched junction bases numbered 13, after V lost 0 bases and J lost 0 bases. The CDR3 is made up of 19 amino acids. Germline lookup yields CDR1 GEAIGNYY and CDR2 EKD. CDR3 DNA: TGTGCCTGTGACACCGTTCCTACTCCTGGGGGATTGTACACCGATAAACTCATCTTT. Protein: CACDTVPTPGGLYTDKLIF.

By share of the sample, this clone is medium-sized (0.01 to 0.1%). The same CDR3 also results from other DNA sequences found in this sample. This chain connects TRDV2 to TRDJ1, with 13 positions matching TRDD3. The V gene's germline CDR1 is GEAIGNYY and CDR2 EKD. The CDR3 totals 15 residues. J gave up 3 bases and V 4 bases, and 4 bases lay outside the gene matches. The CDR3 reads CACDLLGDTADKLIF. In DNA, the CDR3 is TGTGCCTGTGATCTACTGGGGGATACGGCCGATAAACTCATCTTT.

This clone was recorded at least ten times. This could be a read error, since a much larger clone is one nucleotide away. The rearrangement links TRDV2 to TRDJ1; D gene unclear. The V end was cut by 1 base, the J end by 0 bases, with 8 bases between. The CDR3 consists of 14 residues. Germline V gene lookup returns CDR1 GEAIGNYY and CDR2 EKD. Here the CDR3 DNA reads TGTGCCTGTGACACGGTAAGGGACACCGATAAACTCATCTTT. Protein product: CACDTVRDTDKLIF.

With regard to this clone: TCRdb assigns this DNA the protein of a much larger clone, which departs from its translation at residue 12; this likely reflects a read error, and the protein shown comes from translating the DNA. The chain recombines TRDV2 with TRDJ1; 7 bases map to TRDD3. The CDR3 is 17 residues long. Germline-derived CDR1 and CDR2 are GEAIGNYY and EKD. V gave up 4 bases and J gave up 3 bases; unmatched junction bases: 16. CDR3 DNA sequence: TGTGCCTGTGAGAGGCTGGGGGCGAACCGGGGTGCCGATAAACTCATCTTT. This sequence encodes CACERLGANRGADKLIF.

In its sample, this clone was seen a few times. The protein that TCRdb holds for this DNA derives from a much larger clone and differs from the translated DNA at residue 10, which likely indicates a read error; the protein shown here is translated from the DNA. This sequence joins TRDV2 and TRDJ1; 10 nucleotides match TRDD3. V lost 0 bases, J lost 2 bases, and 8 bases stayed unmatched. CDR1 and CDR2 from the germline V gene are GEAIGNYY and EKD. The CDR3 has 17 residues. The CDR3 region has the DNA TGTGCCTGTGACACCTTACTGGGGGATTCGCAAACCGATAAACTCATCTTT. Its translation: CACDTLLGDSQTDKLIF.

About this clone: A read error likely explains this, since a far larger clone differs by one base. Other DNA sequences in this specimen translate into the identical CDR3. V is TRDV2 and J is TRDJ1; no definite D call. Germline V CDR1 and CDR2: GEAIGNYY, EKD. The CDR3 totals 15 residues. CDR3 DNA: TGTGCCTGCGACACCGTTCACCGGAACGGCGATAAACTCATCTTT. Amino acid sequence: CACDTVHRNGDKLIF.

In this sample, this clone turned up many times. V and J are TRDV2 and TRDJ1; a weak D match, TRDD3 (6 bases). Per the germline V gene, CDR1 is GEAIGNYY and CDR2 is EKD. V shed 0 bases and J shed 2 bases, with 12 bases lying between them. The CDR3 loop spans 15 amino acids. Written as DNA, the CDR3 is TGTGCCTGTGACACCGTACGGGGGGAGACCGATAAACTCATCTTT. Protein sequence: CACDTVRGETDKLIF.

There are a few counts of this clone. TCRdb pairs this DNA with a much larger clone's protein that differs at residue 13, likely a read error; the protein shown was translated from the DNA. The CDR3: CACDTVLGIPGTVGSVRSDKLIF. CDR3 in DNA: TGTGCCTGTGACACCGTTTTGGGGATTCCAGGTACTGTGGGATCGGTCCGAAGCGATAAACTCATCTTT. The chain carries TRDV2 and TRDJ1; D is possibly TRDD3 (6 bases). Deletions cut 0 bases from V and 4 bases from J, with 38 bases between. The CDR3 has 23 residues. CDR1 GEAIGNYY and CDR2 EKD come from the germline V gene.

A remark on this clone: TCRdb attributes to this sequence the protein of a much larger clone, which differs from the DNA translation at residue 4; a read error is likely, and the protein displayed is translated from the DNA. The rearrangement links TRDV3 to TRDJ1, with 7 bases fitting TRDD3. Trimming at V came to 4 bases and at J to 0 bases, leaving 26 bases not matched to a gene. The CDR3 length is 20 residues. CDR1 and CDR2 from the germline V gene are TVYSNPD and GDNSRS (reference sequence). In nucleotides, the CDR3 is TGTGCCTCAGTGGACTCTACTCCGACTGGGGTGATGGCCAACACCGATAAACTCATCTTT. This codes for CASVDSTPTGVMANTDKLIF.

This clone was observed a handful of times. This DNA's translation differs at residue 6 from TCRdb's protein, which comes from a much larger clone; a read error is likely, and the protein shown is translated from the DNA. V and J are TRDV2 and TRDJ1, with D perhaps TRDD3 (6 bases). The CDR3 contains 15 residues. Germline CDR1 GEAIGNYY, CDR2 EKD. V lost 3 bases, J lost 0 bases, and 13 bases lay in between. The CDR3 loop reads CACDVMGAHTDKLIF. Here the CDR3 DNA reads TGTGCCTGTGACGTAATGGGGGCCCACACCGATAAACTCATCTTT.

This clone was counted a few times. TCRdb's protein for this DNA is that of a much larger clone and differs from the translation at residue 11, likely a read error; the protein shown is the DNA translation. This sample includes further DNA sequences coding for the same CDR3. The chain employs TRDV2 and TRDJ1, with D possibly being TRDD3 (5 bases). CDR3 length: 20 residues. The germline V gene has CDR1 GEAIGNYY and CDR2 EKD. Trimming took 0 bases from V and 4 from J, leaving 29 bases between them. The CDR3, as DNA: TGTGCCTGTGACACCGTTCCCTCCAACTGGAGATCGGAAAATGGCGATAAACTCATCTTT. It codes for CACDTVPSNWRSENGDKLIF.

This clone was detected only a few times. This DNA translates differently at residue 15 from the TCRdb protein, which is that of a much larger clone; a read error is likely, and the protein shown is the DNA's own translation. The V call is TRDV1, the J call TRDJ1; D remains ambiguous. The germline gives CDR1 TSWWSYY, CDR2 QGS. There are 18 residues in the CDR3. CDR3 loop: CALGEGGWEPFASDNLIF. The CDR3 nucleotides read TGTGCTCTTGGGGAAGGTGGATGGGAGCCTTTCGCGTCCGATAACCTCATCTTT.

Only a few counts were recorded for this clone. A much bigger clone sits one base away, suggesting this may be a read error. Distinct nucleotide sequences in the sample also encode this CDR3. The CDR3 protein is CACDGVGSYTDKLIF. In DNA, the CDR3 is TGTGCCTGTGATGGGGTGGGGTCGTACACCGATAAACTCATCTTT. This chain uses TRDV2 with TRDJ1, with D perhaps TRDD3 (5 bases). This CDR3 is 15 amino acids long. V lost 4 bases and J 0 bases, leaving 14 bases between the germline ends. Germline CDR1 and CDR2: GEAIGNYY and EKD.

This clone appeared many times. The chain uses TRDV2 and TRDJ1, with TRDD3 matching 8 bases. Trimming at V came to 0 bases and at J to 1 base, leaving 15 bases not matched to a gene. The CDR3 sequence is 19 residues long. Germline V gene lookup returns CDR1 GEAIGNYY and CDR2 EKD. The CDR3 is CACDTGSVRGDRGTDKLIF. The CDR3 DNA sequence: TGTGCCTGTGACACCGGCAGCGTACGGGGGGATAGAGGCACCGATAAACTCATCTTT.

To note about this clone: TCRdb assigns this DNA the protein of a much larger clone, which departs from its translation at residue 3; this likely reflects a read error, and the protein shown comes from translating the DNA. The chain links TRDV2 to TRDJ1; D unresolved. Per the germline V gene, CDR1 is GEAIGNYY and CDR2 is EKD. This CDR3 region has 19 residues. The CDR3 DNA is TGTGCCCGTGACAAAGTTGGTCAGACGGACGCCGATCCCTCCCATAAACTCATCTTT. Translated, it gives CARDKVGQTDADPSHKLIF.

J is TRDJ1 and V is TRDV1; TRDD3 is a possible D gene (5 bases). The V end was cut by 11 bases, the J end by 3 bases, with 28 bases between. The CDR3 runs 17 residues. Germline V gene sequence: CDR1 TSWWSYY, CDR2 QGS. The CDR3 DNA sequence: TGTGCTAGTGGGGAACGAGCTTCGGGTAGGGGAGCCGATAAACTCATCTTT. It yields the protein CASGERASGRGADKLIF.

This clone was detected only a few times. This likely reflects a read error, since a far larger clone is one base away. This sample includes further DNA sequences coding for the same CDR3. V usage is TRDV2 and J usage is TRDJ1, with TRDD3 matching over 11 bases. From germline, CDR1 is GEAIGNYY and CDR2 EKD. There are 17 residues in the CDR3. The CDR3 spells CACDSLMGDTVTDKLIF. In DNA, the CDR3 is TGTGCCTGTGACTCTCTCATGGGGGATACGGTCACCGACAAACTCATCTTT.

This clone showed up many times. V usage is TRDV2 and J usage is TRDJ1; TRDD3 matches at 7 bases. CDR1 is GEAIGNYY, CDR2 EKD, per germline. Trimming took 3 bases from V and 1 from J; bases not matched to a gene: 16. The CDR3 runs to 18 residues. CDR3 sequence: CACDRLKSDTRVTDKLIF. In DNA form, the CDR3 reads TGTGCCTGTGACCGTTTGAAATCGGATACGCGGGTCACCGATAAACTCATCTTT.

Concerning this clone: A far larger clone is just one base off, so this is likely a read error. This specimen includes other DNA sequences encoding the same CDR3. The genes are TRDV2 and TRDJ1; 8 bases align to TRDD3. Germline values: CDR1 GEAIGNYY, CDR2 EKD. The CDR3 covers 15 residues. In nucleotides, the CDR3 is TGTGCCTGTGACGCGATGGGGGATCGGCCCGATAAGCTCATCTTT. It translates to CACDAMGDRPDKLIF.

Comment on this clone: The junction departs from germline at one end; a sequencing error may be responsible. This sequence joins TRDV1 and TRDJ1, with D unresolved. CDR3 length: 9 residues. Germline loops: CDR1 TSWWSYY, CDR2 QGS. The CDR3 DNA sequence: TGTGCTCTTTGGACACGACTCACATTT. This sequence encodes CALWTRLTF.

This clone turned up a few times. Only one base separates this from a far larger clonotype, so it likely reflects a read error. This sample also contains other DNA sequences that code for the same CDR3. V and J are TRDV2 and TRDJ1; possible D gene TRDD3, 5 bases. This CDR3 is 16 amino acids long. The germline gives CDR1 GEAIGNYY, CDR2 EKD. The CDR3, as DNA: TGTGCCTGCGACACGGTGTCTGGTCAACGGGGGCCCGTACTCATCTTT. Its translation: CACDTVSGQRGPVLIF.

This clone is classed as medium-sized. Different DNA sequences within this sample yield the same CDR3. J is TRDJ1 and V is TRDV2; the match to TRDD3 covers 10 bases. Germline CDR1 GEAIGNYY, CDR2 EKD. The V gene end was trimmed by 0 bases and the J gene end by 2 bases; junction bases not matched to a gene: 2. This CDR3 comprises 15 residues. This CDR3 is CACDTLGDRTDKLIF. In DNA form, the CDR3 reads TGTGCCTGTGACACCCTGGGGGATAGGACCGATAAACTCATCTTT.